The TCR beta chain under discussion was sequenced for a study of metastatic and nonmetastatic thyroid tumors. Turning to this clone: Its antigen is not identified.

The CDR3 consists of 14 residues. The V gene's germline CDR1 is SGHRS and CDR2 YFSETQ. J was trimmed by 4 bases and V by 7 bases; bases with no gene match: 5. Study observations and caveats: In both blood and tumor samples, TCR beta diversity was reported significantly higher for malignant than benign nodules.

Via MiXCR, TCRdb re-called the PCR reads. The profile shows approximately 41,000 clones, 25% to 35% of them singletons. Thyroid surgery had not been preceded by any treatment in any patient. Source material: blood. This TCR derives from a male donor with papillary thyroid cancer or a benign thyroid nodule (not recorded which). Some clones in this sample may be carry-over from other donors' samples. The chain combines TRBV5-1 with TRBJ1-1; 12 bases match TRBD1. CDR3 in amino acids: CASGDRGLGTEAFF. The CDR3 DNA is TGCGCCAGCGGGGACAGGGGGCTGGGCACTGAAGCTTTCTTT.